This T cell receptor beta chain originates from a study of response to subunit inactivated influenza vaccine (dated by TCRdb to the late 2010s). For context, the study as a whole: Deep quantitative T cell receptor repertoire profiling was used in the study to track responses to a trivalent subunit inactivated influenza vaccine.

This clonotype has more than one count but fewer than ten. Its specific antigen is unknown. No quality values exist for individual bases; no much larger clone is one base distant. On the study overall, not on this receptor specifically: According to the authors, only a limited number of new T cells may be recruited by each seasonal influenza vaccination.

The library was made by RT-PCR. TCRdb shows the sequencer as Illumina HiSeq 2500. TCRdb itself trimmed the public reads at Q25 with fastp, ran MiXCR and retained productive beta chains. For every CDR3 protein sequence, its rows merge into one entry that carries the most common genes and DNA. Counted in this sample were about 800,000 distinct CDR3 sequences; around 20% of them appeared once. The ten most abundant clones make up about 9.4% of the sample. The receptor was derived from a man aged 45-65 years who received an inactivated influenza vaccine. Donor details come from another sample of the same person, matched by shared clones. Specimen: PBMCs from blood, collected approximately 5 days after vaccination.

CDR3 reads: CSGLGVNTGELFF. The DNA sequence is as follows: TGCAGTGGTCTGGGTGTGAACACCGGGGAGCTGTTTTTT. The rearranged segments are TRBV20-1 and TRBJ2-2; the D gene identity is not certain. The CDR3 numbers 13 residues from cysteine through phenylalanine. Only the CDR3 DNA stays, 39 bases, in frame from base 1. The V end loses 7 bases and the J end loses 1 base, and a stretch of 10 bases separates them. Via the germline V gene (reference sequence), CDR1 is DFQATT and CDR2 SNEGSKA.